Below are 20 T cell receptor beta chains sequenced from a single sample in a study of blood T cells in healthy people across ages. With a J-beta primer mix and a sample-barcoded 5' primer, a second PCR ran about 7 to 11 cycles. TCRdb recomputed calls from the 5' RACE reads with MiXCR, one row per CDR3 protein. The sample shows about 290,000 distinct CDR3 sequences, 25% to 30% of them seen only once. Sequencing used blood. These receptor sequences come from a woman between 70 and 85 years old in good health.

The CDR3 DNA reads TGTGCCAGCAGTCCCAACCCGACGACAAGCACTGAAGCTTTCTTT. Its protein is CASSPNPTTSTEAFF. The chain combines TRBV28 with TRBJ1-1; D is unclear. Trimming took 5 bases from V and 4 from J, leaving 17 bases between them. The CDR3 runs 15 residues. CDR1 is MDHEN and CDR2 is SYDVKM in the germline V gene. Drawing the rest from reference TRBV28 and TRBJ1-1, the complete variable domain is DVKVTQSSRYLVKRTGEKVFLECVQDMDHENMFWYRQDPGLGLRLIYFSYDVKMKEKGDIPEGYSVSREKKERFSLILESASTNQTSMYLCASSPNPTTSTEAFFGQGTRLTVV.

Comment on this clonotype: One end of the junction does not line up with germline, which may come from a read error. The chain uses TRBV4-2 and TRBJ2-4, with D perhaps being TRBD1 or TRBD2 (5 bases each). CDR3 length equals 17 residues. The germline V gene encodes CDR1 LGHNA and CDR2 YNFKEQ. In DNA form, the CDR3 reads TGTGCCATCAGCCGGGCTGGGGGAGCTGATTCCAAAAACATTCAGTACTTC. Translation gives CAISRAGGADSKNIQYF.

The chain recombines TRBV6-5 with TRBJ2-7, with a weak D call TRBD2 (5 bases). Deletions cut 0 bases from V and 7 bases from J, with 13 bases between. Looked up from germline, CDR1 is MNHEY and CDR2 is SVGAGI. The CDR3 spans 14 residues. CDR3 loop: CASSYSILSGEQYF. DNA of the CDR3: TGTGCCAGCAGTTACTCGATACTGTCGGGGGAGCAGTACTTC.

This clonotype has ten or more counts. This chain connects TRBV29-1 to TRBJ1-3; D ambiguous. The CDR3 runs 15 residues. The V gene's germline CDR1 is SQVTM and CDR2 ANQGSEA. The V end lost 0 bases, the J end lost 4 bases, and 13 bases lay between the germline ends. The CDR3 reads CSVEDPAVRGNTIYF. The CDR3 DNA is TGCAGCGTTGAAGATCCGGCGGTGAGGGGAAACACCATATATTTT.

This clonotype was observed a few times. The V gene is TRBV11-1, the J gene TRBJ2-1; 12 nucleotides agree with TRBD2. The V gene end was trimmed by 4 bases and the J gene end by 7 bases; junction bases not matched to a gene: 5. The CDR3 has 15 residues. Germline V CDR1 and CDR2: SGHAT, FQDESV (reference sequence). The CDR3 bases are TGTGCCAGCAGCTCTAGCGGGAGGGCCGAAAATGAGCAGTTCTTC. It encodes CASSSSGRAENEQFF.

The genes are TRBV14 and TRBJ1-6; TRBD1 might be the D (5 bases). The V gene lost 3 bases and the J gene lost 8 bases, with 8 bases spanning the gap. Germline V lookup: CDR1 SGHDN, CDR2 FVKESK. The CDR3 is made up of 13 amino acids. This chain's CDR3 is CASSQAGHSPLHF. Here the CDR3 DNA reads TGTGCCAGCAGCCAGGCAGGGCATTCACCCCTCCACTTT.

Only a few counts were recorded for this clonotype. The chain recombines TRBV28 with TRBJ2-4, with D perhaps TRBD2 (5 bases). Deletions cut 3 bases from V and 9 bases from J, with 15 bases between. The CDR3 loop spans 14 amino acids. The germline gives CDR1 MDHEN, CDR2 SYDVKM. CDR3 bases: TGTGCCAGCAGTTTTCGGTCCGAGGGTCCCATTCAGTACTTC. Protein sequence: CASSFRSEGPIQYF.

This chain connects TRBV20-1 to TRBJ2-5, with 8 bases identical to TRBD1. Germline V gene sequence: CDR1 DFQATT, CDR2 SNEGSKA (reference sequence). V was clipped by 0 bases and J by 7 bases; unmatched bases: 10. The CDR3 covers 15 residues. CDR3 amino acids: CSARDGGQAGGTQYF. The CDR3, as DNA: TGCAGTGCTAGAGATGGGGGACAGGCTGGGGGGACCCAGTACTTC.

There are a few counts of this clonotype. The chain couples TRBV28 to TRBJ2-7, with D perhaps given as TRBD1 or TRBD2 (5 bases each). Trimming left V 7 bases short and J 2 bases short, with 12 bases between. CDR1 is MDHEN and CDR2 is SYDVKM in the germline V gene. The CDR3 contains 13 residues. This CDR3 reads CASNRGSTYEQYF. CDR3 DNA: TGTGCCAGCAATCGGGGCAGCACCTACGAGCAGTACTTC.

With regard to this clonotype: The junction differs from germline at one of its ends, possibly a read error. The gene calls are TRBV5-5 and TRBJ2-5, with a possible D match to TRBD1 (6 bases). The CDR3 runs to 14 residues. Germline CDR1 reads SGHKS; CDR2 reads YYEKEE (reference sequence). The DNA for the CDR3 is TGTGCCGGCAGCTTGGGACAAGGCGGGGAGACCCAGTACTTC. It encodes CAGSLGQGGETQYF.

CDR3 loop: CASSPGILETQYF. CDR3 DNA sequence: TGTGCCAGCTCACCGGGTATCTTGGAGACCCAGTACTTC. The chain joins TRBV18 to TRBJ2-5, with D unclear. Trimming shortened V by 3 bases and J by 5 bases, and 10 bases separated the two germline ends. The CDR3 consists of 13 residues. The germline V gene encodes CDR1 KGHSH and CDR2 LQKENI.

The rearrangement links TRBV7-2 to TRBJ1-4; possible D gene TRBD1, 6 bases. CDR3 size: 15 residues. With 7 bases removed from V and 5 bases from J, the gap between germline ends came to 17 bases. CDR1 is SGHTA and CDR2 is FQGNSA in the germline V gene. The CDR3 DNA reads TGTGCCAGCAACAAAGGAACAGGGAAGAATGAAAAACTGTTTTTT. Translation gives CASNKGTGKNEKLFF. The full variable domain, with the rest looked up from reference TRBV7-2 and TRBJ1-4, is GAGVSQSPSNKVTEKGKDVELRCDPISGHTALYWYRQSLGQGLEFLIYFQGNSAPDKSGLPSDRFSAERTGGSVSTLTIQRTQQEDSAVYLCASNKGTGKNEKLFFGSGTQLSVL.

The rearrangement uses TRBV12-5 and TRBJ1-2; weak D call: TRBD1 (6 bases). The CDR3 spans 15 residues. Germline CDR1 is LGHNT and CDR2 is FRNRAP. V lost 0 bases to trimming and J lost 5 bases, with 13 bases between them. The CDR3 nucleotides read TGTGCTAGTGGTTTGGTTAACAGGGTAGGGTATGGCTACACCTTC. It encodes CASGLVNRVGYGYTF. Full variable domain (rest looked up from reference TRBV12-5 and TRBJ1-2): DARVTQTPRHKVTEMGQEVTMRCQPILGHNTVFWYRQTMMQGLELLAYFRNRAPLDDSGMPKDRFSAEMPDATLATLKIQPSEPRDSAVYFCASGLVNRVGYGYTFGSGTRLTVV.

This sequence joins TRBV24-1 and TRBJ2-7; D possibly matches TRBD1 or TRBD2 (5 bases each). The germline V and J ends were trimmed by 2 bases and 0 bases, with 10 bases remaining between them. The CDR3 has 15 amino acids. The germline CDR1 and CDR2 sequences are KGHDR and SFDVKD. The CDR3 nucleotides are TGTGCCACCAGTGATTCCGGGACCACCTCCTACGAGCAGTACTTC. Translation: CATSDSGTTSYEQYF.

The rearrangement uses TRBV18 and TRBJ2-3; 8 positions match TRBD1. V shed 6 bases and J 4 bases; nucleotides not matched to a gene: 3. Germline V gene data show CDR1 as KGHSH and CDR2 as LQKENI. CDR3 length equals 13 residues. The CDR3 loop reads CASSRQGSDTQYF. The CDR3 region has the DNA TGTGCCAGCTCCCGACAGGGGTCAGATACGCAGTATTTT. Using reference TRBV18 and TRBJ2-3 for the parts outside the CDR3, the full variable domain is NAGVMQNPRHLVRRRGQEARLRCSPMKGHSHVYWYRQLPEEGLKFMVYLQKENIIDESGMPKERFSAEFPKEGPSILRIQQVVRGDSAAYFCASSRQGSDTQYFGPGTRLTVL.

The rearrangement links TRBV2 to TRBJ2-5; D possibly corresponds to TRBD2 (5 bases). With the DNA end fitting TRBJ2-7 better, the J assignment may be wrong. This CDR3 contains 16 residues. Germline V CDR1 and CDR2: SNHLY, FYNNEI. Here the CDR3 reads CASRAPTLYSGYEQYF. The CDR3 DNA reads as TGTGCCAGCAGGGCACCGACACTCTACTCGGGGTACGAGCAGTACTTC.

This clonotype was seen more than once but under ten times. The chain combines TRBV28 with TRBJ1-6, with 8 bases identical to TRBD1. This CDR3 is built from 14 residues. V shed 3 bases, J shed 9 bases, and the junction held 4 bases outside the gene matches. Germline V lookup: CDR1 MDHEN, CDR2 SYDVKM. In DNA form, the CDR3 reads TGTGCCAGCAGTTTGCAGACAGGGGCTTCACCCCTCCACTTT. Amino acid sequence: CASSLQTGASPLHF.

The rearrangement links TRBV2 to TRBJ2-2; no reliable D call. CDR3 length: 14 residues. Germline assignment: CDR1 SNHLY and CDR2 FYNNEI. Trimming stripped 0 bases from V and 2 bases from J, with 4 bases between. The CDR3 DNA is TGTGCCAGCAGTGAAGCCCGTAACACCGGGGAGCTGTTTTTT. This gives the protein CASSEARNTGELFF.

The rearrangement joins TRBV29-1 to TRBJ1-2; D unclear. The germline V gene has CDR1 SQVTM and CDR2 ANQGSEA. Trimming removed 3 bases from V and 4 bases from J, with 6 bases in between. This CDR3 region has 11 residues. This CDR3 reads CSVEKSYGYTF. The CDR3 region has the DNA TGCAGCGTTGAGAAGAGCTATGGCTACACCTTC.

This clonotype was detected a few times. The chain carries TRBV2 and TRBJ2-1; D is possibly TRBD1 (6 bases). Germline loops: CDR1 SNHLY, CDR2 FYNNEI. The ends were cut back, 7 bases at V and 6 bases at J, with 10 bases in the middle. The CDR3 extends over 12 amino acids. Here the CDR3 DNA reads TGTGCCAGCATGGGGGCGTCCAATGAGCAGTTCTTC. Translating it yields CASMGASNEQFF.